One and the same sample provided the 18 T cell receptor beta chains below, sequenced in a study of early T cells in non-severe SARS-CoV-2 infection. TCRdb ran MiXCR on the 5' RACE reads and lists one entry per CDR3 protein. Of over 20,000 distinct CDR3 sequences in the sample, around 5% were seen once. The sequenced material came from whole blood. Every receptor here comes from an adult who was a healthcare worker with PCR-confirmed SARS-CoV-2 infection or an uninfected control (not recorded which).

This clonotype was seen ten or more times. The chain carries TRBV20-1 and TRBJ2-5; perhaps TRBD1 as D (6 bases). Germline CDR1 and CDR2: DFQATT and SNEGSKA (reference sequence). V dropped 5 bases and J dropped 5 bases, with 9 bases sitting between them. The CDR3 spans 11 residues. The CDR3 DNA reads as TGCAGTGCTTACAGGGCCGAGACCCAGTACTTC. This gives the protein CSAYRAETQYF.

This clonotype was observed many times. The rearrangement joins TRBV7-3 to TRBJ2-3, with 10 bases aligning to TRBD2. The ends lost 2 bases at V and 4 bases at J; junction bases unmatched: 0. Germline loops: CDR1 SGHTA, CDR2 FQGTGA. This CDR3 is 14 amino acids long. The CDR3, as DNA: TGTGCCAGCAGCTTACTAGCGGGGGCAGATACGCAGTATTTT. Its translation: CASSLLAGADTQYF. The entire variable domain, with the rest obtained from reference TRBV7-3 and TRBJ2-3, is as follows: GAGVSQTPSNKVTEKGKYVELRCDPISGHTALYWYRQSLGQGPEFLIYFQGTGAADDSGLPNDRFFAVRPEGSVSTLKIQRTERGDSAVYLCASSLLAGADTQYFGPGTRLTVL.

By share of the sample, this clonotype is medium-sized (0.01 to 0.1%). V and J are TRBV3-1 and TRBJ2-1; D ambiguous. With 1 base removed from V and 7 bases from J, the gap between germline ends came to 8 bases. The CDR3 covers 13 residues. From germline, CDR1 is LGHDT and CDR2 YNNKEL (reference sequence). The CDR3 nucleotides read TGTGCCAGCAGCCAAGTGAAAGGGAATGAGCAGTTCTTC. Protein sequence: CASSQVKGNEQFF.

This clonotype has only a few counts. The chain combines TRBV7-9 with TRBJ1-4; 8 bases are a match to TRBD1. Per the germline V gene, CDR1 is SEHNR and CDR2 is FQNEAQ (reference sequence). This CDR3 has 17 residues. After removal of 4 bases from V and 17 bases from J, the junction contained 24 bases not matched to a gene. The CDR3 sequence: CASSSADLGTGGKTEFF. DNA for the CDR3: TGTGCCAGCAGCTCGGCCGATCTTGGGACAGGAGGAAAAACTGAATTTTTT.

This clonotype was observed at least ten times. The V call is TRBV6-6, the J call TRBJ2-7, with D perhaps TRBD2 (6 bases). Trimming took 2 bases from V and 3 from J, leaving 14 bases between them. This CDR3 contains 15 residues. Germline-derived CDR1 and CDR2 are MNHNY and SVGAGI (reference sequence). CDR3 residues: CASSYGTLARYEQYF. In nucleotides, the CDR3 is TGTGCCAGCAGTTACGGAACACTAGCTCGCTACGAGCAGTACTTC.

This clonotype was observed at least ten times. The J gene is TRBJ1-6, the V gene TRBV12-3 or TRBV12-4, with no clear D. This CDR3 is built from 14 residues. V lost 0 bases and J lost 10, with 10 bases in between. The CDR3 DNA sequence: TGTGCCAGCAGTTTAGCCGAACGCGGGTCACCCCTCCACTTT. Its protein is CASSLAERGSPLHF.

This clonotype was detected ten times or more. The chain carries TRBV3-1 and TRBJ1-5; 7 positions agree with TRBD1. Germline assignment: CDR1 LGHDT and CDR2 YNNKEL (reference sequence). V shed 2 bases and J 2 bases; nucleotides not matched to a gene: 0. The CDR3 extends over 14 amino acids. This chain's CDR3 is CASSQTGGNQPQHF. In nucleotides, the CDR3 is TGTGCCAGCAGCCAAACAGGGGGCAATCAGCCCCAGCATTTT.

V usage is TRBV3-1 and J usage is TRBJ2-7; D gene ambiguous. The germline V gene has CDR1 LGHDT and CDR2 YNNKEL (reference sequence). V dropped 3 bases and J dropped 6 bases, with 6 bases sitting between them. This CDR3 contains 11 residues. CDR3 in amino acids: CASSQGIEQYF. Here the CDR3 DNA reads TGTGCCAGCAGCCAGGGGATCGAGCAGTACTTC.

Sample share makes this clonotype medium-sized. The chain carries TRBV6-5 and TRBJ2-5; a possible D gene is TRBD2 (6 bases). Germline V gives CDR1 MNHEY, CDR2 SVGAGI. The CDR3 is 17 amino acids. Trimming removed 10 bases from V and 7 bases from J, with 31 bases in between. CDR3 in amino acids: CATVGSAPTGGWVTQYF. CDR3 bases: TGTGCCACCGTGGGCAGTGCACCGACCGGGGGTTGGGTGACCCAGTACTTC.

The gene calls are TRBV11-2 and TRBJ2-3; D gene ambiguous. The V end lost 1 base, the J end lost 2 bases, and 13 bases lay between the germline ends. CDR1 SGHAT and CDR2 FQNNGV come from the germline V gene. The CDR3 has 16 residues. The CDR3 loop reads CASSLAPLTTTDTQYF. Written as DNA, the CDR3 is TGTGCCAGCAGCTTAGCACCCTTGACCACCACAGATACGCAGTATTTT.

In its sample, this clonotype was seen many times. This chain uses TRBV20-1 with TRBJ1-1; a weak D match, TRBD1 (5 bases). With 2 bases removed from V and 1 base from J, the gap between germline ends came to 11 bases. The germline CDR1 and CDR2 sequences are DFQATT and SNEGSKA (reference sequence). This CDR3 has 14 amino acids. CDR3 bases: TGCAGTGCTAGAACGACAGCCACGAACACTGAAGCTTTCTTT. This translates into CSARTTATNTEAFF.

The gene calls are TRBV6-2 or TRBV6-3 and TRBJ2-1; D not certain. Germline assignment: CDR1 MNHEY and CDR2 SVGEGT. The V and J ends lost 7 bases and 0 bases respectively, with 19 bases between them. The CDR3 runs 17 residues. Here the CDR3 DNA reads TGTGCCAGCACCCCGTCGCCTCTCCCTAGCTCCTACAATGAGCAGTTCTTC. Protein sequence: CASTPSPLPSSYNEQFF.

This clonotype was counted many times. The V call is TRBV30, the J call TRBJ2-3; tentative D call: TRBD2 (5 bases). Germline loops: CDR1 GTSNPN, CDR2 SVGIG (reference sequence). V was trimmed by 0 bases and J by 5 bases, leaving 9 bases between them. This CDR3 comprises 13 residues. As DNA, the CDR3 is TGTGCCTGGAGTGTAGGAGGAAGAGATACGCAGTATTTT. It codes for CAWSVGGRDTQYF.

At least ten counts were recorded for this clonotype. V gene TRBV9 combines with J gene TRBJ2-1, with D perhaps given as TRBD1 or TRBD2 (5 bases each). Germline CDR1 SGDLS, CDR2 YYNGEE. V was cut by 0 bases and J by 8 bases, with 9 bases left in between. The CDR3 consists of 13 residues. The CDR3 is CASSVAGRDEQFF. DNA for the CDR3: TGTGCCAGCAGCGTAGCGGGGCGGGATGAGCAGTTCTTC.

This clonotype was seen many times. This chain joins TRBV29-1 and TRBJ1-1; possibly TRBD1 for D (5 bases). The CDR3 loop spans 13 amino acids. The V end lost 4 bases, the J end lost 2 bases, and 11 bases lay between the germline ends. Germline-derived CDR1 and CDR2 are SQVTM and ANQGSEA. The CDR3 DNA reads TGCAGCGTTGGGGGCACAGGCAACACTGAAGCTTTCTTT. This sequence encodes CSVGGTGNTEAFF.

This clonotype is medium-sized within its sample. The chain carries TRBV30 and TRBJ1-1, with D unclear. V lost 3 bases and J 4 bases, leaving 9 bases between the germline ends. The germline CDR1 and CDR2 sequences are GTSNPN and SVGIG (reference sequence). The CDR3 is 12 amino acids. Here the CDR3 reads CAWRQTATEAFF. The DNA for the CDR3 is TGTGCCTGGAGACAGACGGCCACTGAAGCTTTCTTT.

This clonotype was observed a few times. The V gene is TRBV2, the J gene TRBJ2-7, with D possibly being TRBD2 (7 bases). Germline loops: CDR1 SNHLY, CDR2 FYNNEI. Trimming removed 10 bases from V and 4 bases from J, with 32 bases in between. The CDR3 contains 18 residues. DNA for the CDR3: TGTGCCACCTCCACGACTAGGAGGCAGGGGACTACAGAATACGAGCAGTACTTC. It translates to CATSTTRRQGTTEYEQYF.

This clonotype was observed a handful of times. The chain uses TRBV12-3 or TRBV12-4 and TRBJ2-3; perhaps D is TRBD1 or TRBD2 (6 bases each). CDR3 length: 15 amino acids. The ends were cut back, 3 bases at V and 3 bases at J, with 13 bases in the middle. CDR3 bases: TGTGCCAGCAGTTTCCCGGGGGCAAGTACAGATACGCAGTATTTT. This encodes CASSFPGASTDTQYF.